This record looks at one T cell receptor (beta chain) sequence and its context. This specimen belongs to a study of cytomegalovirus exposure and HLA in healthy donors. In germline, CDR1 is KGHSH, CDR2 LQKENI. Trimming removed 3 bases at V and 2 bases at J, with 3 bases between. This CDR3 is built from 12 residues. 60 Vbeta and 13 Jbeta primers were used in PCR. Data came from immunoSEQ multiplex PCR; TCRdb stores just in-frame clones and leaves some out. The sample records 140,000 to 150,000 clones, approximately 83% being singletons. Sample: PBMCs. The clonotype comes from a middle-aged woman in good health and CMV-seronegative. The chain recombines TRBV18 with TRBJ2-3; D is unclear. The CDR3 nucleotides read TGTGCCAGCTCACCGTACACAGATACGCAGTATTTT. Translated, it gives CASSPYTDTQYF.